This record covers a single T cell receptor beta chain. These data come from a study of technical replicates of blood from a handful of donors. Trimming stripped 0 bases from V and 1 base from J, with 9 bases between. Germline V gene data show CDR1 as MGHRA and CDR2 as YSYEKL. This CDR3 comprises 15 residues. TCRdb keeps only in-frame clones here, not all; method: immunoSEQ multiplex PCR. The table records around 70,000 clones, over 85% of them present only once. This TCR derives from a human donor in good health. The gene calls are TRBV4-1 and TRBJ1-2, with D unresolved. Source material: T cells isolated from PBMCs. CDR3 coding DNA: TGCGCCAGCAGCCAAGAGGAGGGATATAACTATGGCTACACCTTC. Amino acid sequence: CASSQEEGYNYGYTF.